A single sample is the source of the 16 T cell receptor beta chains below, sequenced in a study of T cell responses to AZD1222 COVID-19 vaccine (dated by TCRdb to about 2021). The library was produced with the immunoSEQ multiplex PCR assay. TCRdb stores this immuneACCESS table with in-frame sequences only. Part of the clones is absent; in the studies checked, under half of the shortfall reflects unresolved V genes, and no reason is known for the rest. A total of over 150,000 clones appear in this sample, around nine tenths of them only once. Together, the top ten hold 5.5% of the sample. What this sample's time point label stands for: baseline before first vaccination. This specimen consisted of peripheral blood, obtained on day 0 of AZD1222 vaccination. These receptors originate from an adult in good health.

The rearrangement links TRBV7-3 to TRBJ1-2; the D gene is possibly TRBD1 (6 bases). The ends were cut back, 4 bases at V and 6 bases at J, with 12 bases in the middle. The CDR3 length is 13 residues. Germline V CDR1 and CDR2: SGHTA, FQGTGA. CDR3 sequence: CASSSSTGDGYTF. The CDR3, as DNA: TGTGCCAGCAGCTCATCGACAGGAGATGGCTACACCTTC.

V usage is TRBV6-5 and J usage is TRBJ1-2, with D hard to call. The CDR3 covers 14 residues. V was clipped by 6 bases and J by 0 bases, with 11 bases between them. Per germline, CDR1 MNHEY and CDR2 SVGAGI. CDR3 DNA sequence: TGTGCCAGCAGGTCGGTACTCGCTAACTATGGCTACACCTTC. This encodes CASRSVLANYGYTF.

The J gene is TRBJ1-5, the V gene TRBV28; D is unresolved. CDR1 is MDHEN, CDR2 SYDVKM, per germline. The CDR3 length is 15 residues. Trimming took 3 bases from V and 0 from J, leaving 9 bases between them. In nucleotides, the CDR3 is TGTGCCAGCAGTTTGGGCCCTAATAGCAATCAGCCCCAGCATTTT. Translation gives CASSLGPNSNQPQHF.

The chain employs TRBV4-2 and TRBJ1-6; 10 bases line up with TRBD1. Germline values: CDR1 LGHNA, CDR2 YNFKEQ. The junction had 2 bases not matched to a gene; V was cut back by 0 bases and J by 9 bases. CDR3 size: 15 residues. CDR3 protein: CASSQEGTGVSPLHF. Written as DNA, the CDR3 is TGTGCCAGCAGCCAAGAGGGGACAGGGGTTTCACCCCTCCACTTT.

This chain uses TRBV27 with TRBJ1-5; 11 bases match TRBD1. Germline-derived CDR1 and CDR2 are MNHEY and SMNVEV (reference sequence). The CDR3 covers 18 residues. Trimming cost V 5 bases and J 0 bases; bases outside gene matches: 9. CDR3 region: CASSPLGTGGFSNQPQHF. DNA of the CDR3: TGTGCCAGCAGTCCTCTGGGGACAGGGGGATTTAGCAATCAGCCCCAGCATTTT.

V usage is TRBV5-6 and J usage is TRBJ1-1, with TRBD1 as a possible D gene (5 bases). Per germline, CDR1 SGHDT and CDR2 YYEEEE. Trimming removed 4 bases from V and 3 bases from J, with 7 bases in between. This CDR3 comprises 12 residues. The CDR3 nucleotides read TGTGCCAGCAGCGCAGGGTACACTGAAGCTTTCTTT. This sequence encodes CASSAGYTEAFF. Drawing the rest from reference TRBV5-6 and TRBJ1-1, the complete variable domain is DAGVTQSPTHLIKTRGQQVTLRCSPKSGHDTVSWYQQALGQGPQFIFQYYEEEERQRGNFPDRFSGHQFPNYSSELNVNALLLGDSALYLCASSAGYTEAFFGQGTRLTVV.

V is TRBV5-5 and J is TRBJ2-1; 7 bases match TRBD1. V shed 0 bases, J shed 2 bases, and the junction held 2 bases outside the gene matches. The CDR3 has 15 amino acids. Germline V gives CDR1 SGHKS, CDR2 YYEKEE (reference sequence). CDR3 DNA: TGTGCCAGCAGCTTGGGACAGGGCCCCTACAATGAGCAGTTCTTC. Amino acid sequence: CASSLGQGPYNEQFF.

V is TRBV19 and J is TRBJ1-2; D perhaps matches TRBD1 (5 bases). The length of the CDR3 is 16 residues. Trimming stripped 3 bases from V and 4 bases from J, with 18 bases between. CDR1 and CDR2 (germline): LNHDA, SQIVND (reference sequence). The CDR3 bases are TGTGCCAGTAGTATTTCCCACAGGACTCTCCTCTATGGCTACACCTTC. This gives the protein CASSISHRTLLYGYTF.

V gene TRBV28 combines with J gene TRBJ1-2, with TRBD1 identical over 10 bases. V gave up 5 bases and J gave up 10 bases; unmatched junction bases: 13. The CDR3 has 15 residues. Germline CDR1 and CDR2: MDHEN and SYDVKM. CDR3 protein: CASSALTGGVSAYTF. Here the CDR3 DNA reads TGTGCCAGCAGTGCCCTGACAGGGGGCGTGTCGGCCTACACCTTC.

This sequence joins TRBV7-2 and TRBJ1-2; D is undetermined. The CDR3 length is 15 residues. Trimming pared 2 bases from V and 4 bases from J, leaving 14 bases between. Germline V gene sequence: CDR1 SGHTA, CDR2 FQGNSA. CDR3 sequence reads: CASSLSGQAGYGYTF. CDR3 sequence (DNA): TGTGCCAGCAGCTTAAGTGGCCAGGCTGGCTATGGCTACACCTTC.

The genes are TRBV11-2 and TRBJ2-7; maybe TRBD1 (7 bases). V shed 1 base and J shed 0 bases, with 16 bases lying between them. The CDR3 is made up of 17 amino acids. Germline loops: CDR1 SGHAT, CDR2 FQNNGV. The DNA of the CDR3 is TGTGCCAGCAGCTTAGGCAGGGGGGAGCTGTCCTCCTACGAGCAGTACTTC. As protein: CASSLGRGELSSYEQYF. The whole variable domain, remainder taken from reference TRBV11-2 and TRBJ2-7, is EAGVAQSPRYKIIEKRQSVAFWCNPISGHATLYWYQQILGQGPKLLIQFQNNGVVDDSQLPKDRFSAERLKGVDSTLKIQPAKLEDSAVYLCASSLGRGELSSYEQYFGPGTRLTVT.

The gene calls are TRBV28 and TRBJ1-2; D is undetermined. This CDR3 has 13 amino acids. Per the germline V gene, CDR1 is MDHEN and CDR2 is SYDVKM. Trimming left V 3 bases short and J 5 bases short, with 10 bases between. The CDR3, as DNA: TGTGCCAGCAGTTTCCCCCTCTCATATGGCTACACCTTC. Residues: CASSFPLSYGYTF.

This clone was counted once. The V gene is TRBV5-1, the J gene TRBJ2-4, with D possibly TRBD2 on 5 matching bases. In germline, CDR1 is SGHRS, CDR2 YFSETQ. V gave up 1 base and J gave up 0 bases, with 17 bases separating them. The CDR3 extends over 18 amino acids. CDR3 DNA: TGCGCCAGCAGCTTGTCCGGTCTTGGGGAGCTAGCCAAAAACATTCAGTACTTC. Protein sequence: CASSLSGLGELAKNIQYF. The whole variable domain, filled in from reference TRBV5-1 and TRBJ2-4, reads KAGVTQTPRYLIKTRGQQVTLSCSPISGHRSVSWYQQTPGQGLQFLFEYFSETQRNKGNFPGRFSGRQFSNSRSEMNVSTLELGDSALYLCASSLSGLGELAKNIQYFGAGTRLSVL.

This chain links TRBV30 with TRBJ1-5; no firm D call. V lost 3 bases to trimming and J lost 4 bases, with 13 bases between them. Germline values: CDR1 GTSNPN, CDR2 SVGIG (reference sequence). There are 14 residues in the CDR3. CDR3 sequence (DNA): TGTGCCTGGAGGGGTCTGCTGCCTAATCAGCCCCAGCATTTT. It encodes CAWRGLLPNQPQHF.

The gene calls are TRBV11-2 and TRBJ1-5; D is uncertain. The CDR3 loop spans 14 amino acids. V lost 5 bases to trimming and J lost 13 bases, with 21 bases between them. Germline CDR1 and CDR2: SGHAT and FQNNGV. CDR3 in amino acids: CASSPTDTPIPQHF. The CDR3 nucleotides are TGTGCCAGCAGCCCTACCGACACCCCAATACCTCAGCATTTT.

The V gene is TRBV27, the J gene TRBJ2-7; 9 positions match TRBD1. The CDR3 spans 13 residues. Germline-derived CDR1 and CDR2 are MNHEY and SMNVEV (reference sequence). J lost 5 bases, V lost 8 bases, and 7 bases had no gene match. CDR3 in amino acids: CASSDRGAHEQYF. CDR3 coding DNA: TGTGCCAGCTCGGACAGGGGAGCCCACGAGCAGTACTTC.